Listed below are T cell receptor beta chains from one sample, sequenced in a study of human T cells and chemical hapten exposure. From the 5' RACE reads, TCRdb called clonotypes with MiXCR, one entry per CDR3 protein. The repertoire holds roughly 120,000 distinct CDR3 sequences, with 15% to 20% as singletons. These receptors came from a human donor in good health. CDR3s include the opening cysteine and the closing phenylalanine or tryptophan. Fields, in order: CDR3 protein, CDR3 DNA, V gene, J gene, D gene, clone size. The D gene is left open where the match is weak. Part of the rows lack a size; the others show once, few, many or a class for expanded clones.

CASSFPAIATNEKLFF	TGTGCCAGCAGTTTTCCAGCGATCGCAACTAATGAAAAACTGTTTTTT	TRBV28	TRBJ1-4	-	-
CSAPSGGLLYGYTF	TGCAGTGCTCCGTCTGGGGGCCTACTCTATGGCTACACCTTC	TRBV20-1	TRBJ1-2	-	-
CASSQATGGSYEQYF	TGCGCCAGCAGCCAAGCAACGGGAGGTAGCTACGAGCAGTACTTC	TRBV4-1	TRBJ2-7	TRBD2	few
CASSDNRGLNEKLFF	TGTGCCAGCAGCGATAACCGGGGCCTCAATGAAAAACTGTTTTTT	TRBV5-4	TRBJ1-4	-	few
CASSSSPGQPYGYTF	TGCGCCAGCAGCTCGTCGCCGGGACAGCCTTATGGCTACACCTTC	TRBV5-1	TRBJ1-2	TRBD1	few
CASSLGSSGRTRTDTQYF	TGTGCCAGCAGCTTAGGCTCTAGCGGGAGAACCCGCACAGATACGCAGTATTTT	TRBV7-9	TRBJ2-3	TRBD2	few
CATPTLRGYTF	TGTGCCACCCCAACATTGCGGGGCTACACCTTC	TRBV12-3/TRBV12-4	TRBJ1-2	-	once
CSVFFSLNTEAFF	TGCAGCGTTTTCTTCAGTTTGAACACTGAAGCTTTCTTT	TRBV29-1	TRBJ1-1	-	-
CSASIWTGGVGNEQFF	TGCAGTGCTAGTATCTGGACAGGGGGCGTGGGTAATGAGCAGTTCTTC	TRBV20-1	TRBJ2-1	TRBD1	-
CASSQSGEKLFF	TGTGCCAGCAGCCAATCGGGTGAAAAACTGTTTTTT	TRBV3-1	TRBJ1-4	-	-
CSASPGTSSGNTIYF	TGCAGCGCGAGTCCGGGTACCAGCTCTGGAAACACCATATATTTT	TRBV29-1	TRBJ1-3	-	few
CASSLITEGYTF	TGTGCCAGCAGCTTAATTACAGAGGGCTACACCTTC	TRBV7-9	TRBJ1-2	-	few
CASSPSGVPYEQYF	TGTGCCAGCAGCCCCAGCGGGGTACCCTACGAGCAGTACTTC	TRBV3-1	TRBJ2-7	TRBD2	few
CSARDLESSYNEQFF	TGCAGTGCTAGAGATTTGGAGAGCTCCTACAATGAGCAGTTCTTC	TRBV20-1	TRBJ2-1	-	-
CASSSDRARYEKYF	TGTGCCAGCAGTTCCGACAGGGCGAGGTACGAGAAGTACTTC	TRBV6-6	TRBJ2-7	TRBD1	-
CASSLILQDEQYF	TGTGCCAGCAGCTTAATTCTACAGGATGAGCAGTACTTC	TRBV11-2	TRBJ2-7	-	many
CASSLNGPTEAFF	TGTGCCAGCAGCTTAAACGGCCCCACTGAAGCTTTCTTT	TRBV7-3	TRBJ1-1	-	-
CASRIPGLPVDTQYF	TGTGCCAGCAGGATACCGGGACTACCTGTAGATACGCAGTATTTT	TRBV27	TRBJ2-3	TRBD2	-
CASTNSLVKNTEAFF	TGTGCCAGCACCAACAGTCTAGTCAAGAACACTGAAGCTTTCTTT	TRBV2	TRBJ1-1	-	few
CAWSVRLESSYNEQFF	TGTGCCTGGAGTGTACGGTTAGAAAGCTCCTACAATGAGCAGTTCTTC	TRBV30	TRBJ2-1	-	-
CSAAGTSGSFSYNEQFF	TGCAGTGCAGCGGGGACTAGCGGGAGCTTCTCCTACAATGAGCAGTTCTTC	TRBV20-1	TRBJ2-1	TRBD2	few
CATRGLAGVGNEQFF	TGTGCCACGCGGGGACTAGCGGGAGTTGGGAATGAGCAGTTCTTC	TRBV27	TRBJ2-1	TRBD2	-
CSASRGWGGTPVQYF	TGCAGTGCTAGTAGAGGGTGGGGCGGGACACCGGTGCAGTACTTC	TRBV20-1	TRBJ2-7	-	few
CASSSRGTDTQYF	TGTGCCAGCAGCTCTAGGGGCACAGATACGCAGTATTTT	TRBV7-6	TRBJ2-3	-	many
CASSQDFGTSGSNEQFF	TGTGCCAGCAGCCAAGATTTCGGGACTAGCGGGAGCAATGAGCAGTTCTTC	TRBV3-1	TRBJ2-1	TRBD2	few
CASSPLDRSSGYTF	TGTGCCAGCAGCCCCCTAGACAGGTCCAGTGGCTACACCTTC	TRBV5-6	TRBJ1-2	-	-
CASSPTGIISGNTIYF	TGTGCCAGCAGCCCGACAGGGATAATCTCTGGAAACACCATATATTTT	TRBV5-6	TRBJ1-3	TRBD1	-
CATSRRLAGGPLF	TGTGCCACCAGCAGACGACTAGCGGGAGGCCCCCTCTTC	TRBV15	TRBJ2-1	TRBD2	-
CASSPGHEAFF	TGTGCCAGCAGCCCAGGACATGAAGCTTTCTTT	TRBV3-1	TRBJ1-1	-	many
CASSFVARIKDTQYF	TGTGCCAGCAGTTTTGTCGCGAGAATTAAGGATACGCAGTATTTT	TRBV28	TRBJ2-3	-	-
CASSSNRVTKNIQYF	TGTGCCAGCAGCTCAAACAGGGTAACCAAAAACATTCAGTACTTC	TRBV27	TRBJ2-4	-	few
CASSLTSTSGRTTSTDTQYF	TGCGCCAGCAGCTTAACATCAACTAGCGGGAGGACCACTAGCACAGATACGCAGTATTTT	TRBV5-1	TRBJ2-3	TRBD2	few
CASARTGPLPTFF	TGTGCCTCCGCCAGGACAGGCCCACTCCCCACGTTTTTT	TRBV30	TRBJ1-4	TRBD1	few
CASSESGGYTF	TGCGCCAGCAGTGAGTCAGGTGGCTACACCTTC	TRBV10-2	TRBJ1-2	-	-
CASSSHVGQASYEQYF	TGTGCCAGCAGCTCTCATGTGGGACAGGCCTCCTACGAGCAGTACTTC	TRBV7-9	TRBJ2-7	TRBD1	-
CAWRATGDTQYF	TGTGCCTGGAGGGCGACAGGGGATACGCAGTATTTT	TRBV30	TRBJ2-3	TRBD1	-
CASRAGTSGRPGELFF	TGTGCCAGCAGGGCGGGGACTAGCGGGAGACCCGGGGAGCTGTTTTTT	TRBV5-4	TRBJ2-2	TRBD2	-
CASSRGLAGGPGEQYF	TGCGCCAGCAGCCGAGGACTAGCGGGAGGGCCAGGGGAGCAGTACTTC	TRBV4-1	TRBJ2-7	TRBD2	-
CASSSQGAGGYTF	TGTGCCAGCAGCTCCCAGGGGGCAGGCGGCTACACCTTC	TRBV7-3	TRBJ1-2	TRBD1	many
CASSSGQGSYQPQHF	TGTGCCAGCAGTTCCGGACAGGGCTCCTATCAGCCCCAGCATTTT	TRBV7-9	TRBJ1-5	TRBD1	-
CASSSGQTGYGYTF	TGTGCCAGCAGCTCGGGACAGACCGGCTATGGCTACACCTTC	TRBV5-5	TRBJ1-2	TRBD1	few
CASSQDGTSGMLTYELYF	TGCGCCAGCAGCCAAGATGGGACTAGCGGGATGCTTACCTACGAGCTGTACTTC	TRBV4-1	TRBJ2-7	TRBD2	-
CASSAYLGPDTGELFF	TGTGCCAGCAGTGCCTATTTGGGCCCTGACACCGGGGAGCTGTTTTTT	TRBV10-3	TRBJ2-2	-	-
CASFPQGIRGRDEQFF	TGTGCCAGCTTCCCACAGGGCATTAGAGGTAGGGATGAGCAGTTCTTC	TRBV28	TRBJ2-1	-	-
CASSYSRDPKRTNEKLFF	TGTGCCAGCAGTTACAGTAGGGACCCCAAGAGGACTAATGAAAAACTGTTTTTT	TRBV6-7	TRBJ1-4	-	few
CASSLADSLNSPLHF	TGCGCCAGCAGCTTGGCGGATTCCCTCAATTCACCCCTCCACTTT	TRBV5-1	TRBJ1-6	-	few
CASSSGTSGFYTQYF	TGCGCCAGCAGCTCCGGGACTAGCGGGTTTTATACGCAGTATTTT	TRBV5-1	TRBJ2-3	TRBD2	-
CATTIGLPGYTF	TGTGCCACCACGATCGGACTTCCTGGCTACACCTTC	TRBV28	TRBJ1-2	-	-
CASSLAAGQTYEQYF	TGTGCCAGCAGCTTGGCCGCAGGGCAAACCTACGAGCAGTACTTC	TRBV5-5	TRBJ2-7	-	-
CASSLVAFSNTEAFF	TGCGCCAGCAGCTTGGTCGCCTTTTCTAACACTGAAGCTTTCTTT	TRBV5-1	TRBJ1-1	-	-
CASSESGAHTIYF	TGTGCCAGCAGTGAATCGGGGGCGCACACCATATATTTT	TRBV25-1	TRBJ1-3	-	-
CASSLGVTSGRYEQYF	TGTGCCAGCAGCTTGGGAGTGACTAGCGGGAGGTACGAGCAGTACTTC	TRBV5-6	TRBJ2-7	TRBD2	few
CASSLQTNTEAFF	TGTGCTAGCAGCTTACAGACGAACACTGAAGCTTTCTTT	TRBV7-7	TRBJ1-1	-	-